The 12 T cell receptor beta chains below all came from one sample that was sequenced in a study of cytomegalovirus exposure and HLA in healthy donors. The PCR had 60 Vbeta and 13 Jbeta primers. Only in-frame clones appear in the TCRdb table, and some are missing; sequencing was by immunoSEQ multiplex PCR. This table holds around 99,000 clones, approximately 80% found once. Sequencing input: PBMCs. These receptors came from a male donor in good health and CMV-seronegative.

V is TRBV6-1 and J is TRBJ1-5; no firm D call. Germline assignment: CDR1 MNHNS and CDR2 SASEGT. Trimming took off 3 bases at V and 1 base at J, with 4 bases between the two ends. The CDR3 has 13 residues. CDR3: CASSDESNQPQHF. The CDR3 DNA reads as TGTGCCAGCAGTGACGAGAGCAATCAGCCCCAGCATTTT.

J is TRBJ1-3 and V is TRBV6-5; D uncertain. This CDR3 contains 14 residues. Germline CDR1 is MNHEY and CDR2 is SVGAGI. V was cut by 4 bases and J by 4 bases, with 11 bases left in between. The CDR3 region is CASSSSGRGNTIYF. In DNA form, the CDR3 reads TGTGCCAGCAGTTCCTCGGGCAGAGGAAACACCATATATTTT.

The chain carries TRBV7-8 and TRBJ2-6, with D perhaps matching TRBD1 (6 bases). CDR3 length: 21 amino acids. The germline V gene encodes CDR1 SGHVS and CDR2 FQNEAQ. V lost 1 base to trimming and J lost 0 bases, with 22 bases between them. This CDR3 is CASSLGRKGRGIYSGANVLTF. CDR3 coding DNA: TGTGCCAGCAGCTTAGGGAGAAAGGGCAGGGGCATATACTCTGGGGCCAACGTCCTGACTTTC.

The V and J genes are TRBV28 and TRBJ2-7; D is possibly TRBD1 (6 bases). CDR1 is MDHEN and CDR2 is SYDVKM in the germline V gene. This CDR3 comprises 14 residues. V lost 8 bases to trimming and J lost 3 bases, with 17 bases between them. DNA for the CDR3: TGTGCCAGCCAGACAGGTTCCGTAGGCTACGAGCAGTACTTC. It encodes CASQTGSVGYEQYF.

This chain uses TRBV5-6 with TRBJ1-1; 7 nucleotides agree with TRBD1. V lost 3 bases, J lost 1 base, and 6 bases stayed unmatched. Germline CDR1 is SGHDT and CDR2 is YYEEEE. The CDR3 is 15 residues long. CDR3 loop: CASSWETGSNTEAFF. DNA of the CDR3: TGTGCCAGCAGCTGGGAGACAGGGTCGAACACTGAAGCTTTCTTT.

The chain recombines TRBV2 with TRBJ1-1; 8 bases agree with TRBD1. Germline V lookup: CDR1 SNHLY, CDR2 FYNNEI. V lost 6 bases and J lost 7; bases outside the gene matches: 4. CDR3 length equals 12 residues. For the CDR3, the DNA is TGTGCCAGCAGAGGACAGGGCTTTGAAGCTTTCTTT. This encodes CASRGQGFEAFF.

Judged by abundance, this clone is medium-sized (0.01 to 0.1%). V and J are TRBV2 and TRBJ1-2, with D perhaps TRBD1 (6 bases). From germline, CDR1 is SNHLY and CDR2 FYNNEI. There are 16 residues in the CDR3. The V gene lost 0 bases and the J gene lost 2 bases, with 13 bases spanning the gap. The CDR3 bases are TGTGCCAGCAGTGAAGCGCCGGGACAACCGAACTATGGCTACACCTTC. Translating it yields CASSEAPGQPNYGYTF.

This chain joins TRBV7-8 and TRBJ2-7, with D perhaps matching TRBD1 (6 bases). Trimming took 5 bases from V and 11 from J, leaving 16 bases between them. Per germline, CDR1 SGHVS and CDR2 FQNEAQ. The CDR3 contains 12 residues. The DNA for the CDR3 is TGTGCCAGCAGCCCGTCACAGGGCAGGAAGTACTTC. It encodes CASSPSQGRKYF.

CDR3 amino acids: CASTRDSGANVLTF. The CDR3 DNA sequence: TGTGCCAGCACGAGGGACTCTGGGGCCAACGTCCTGACTTTC. The chain links TRBV6-1 to TRBJ2-6, with a tentative D call TRBD2 (5 bases). Germline values: CDR1 MNHNS, CDR2 SASEGT. The CDR3 sequence is 14 residues long. V lost 7 bases, J lost 0 bases, and 7 bases lay in between.

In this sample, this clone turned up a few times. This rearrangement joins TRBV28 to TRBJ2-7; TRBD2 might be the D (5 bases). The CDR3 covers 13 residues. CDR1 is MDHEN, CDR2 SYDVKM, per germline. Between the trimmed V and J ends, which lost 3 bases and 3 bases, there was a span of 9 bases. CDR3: CASSFSADYEQYF. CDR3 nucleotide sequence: TGTGCCAGCAGTTTTAGCGCTGACTACGAGCAGTACTTC.

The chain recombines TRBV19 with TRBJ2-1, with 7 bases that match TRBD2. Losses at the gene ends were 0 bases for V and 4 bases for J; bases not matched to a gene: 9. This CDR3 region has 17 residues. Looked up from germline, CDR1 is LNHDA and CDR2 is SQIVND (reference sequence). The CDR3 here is CASSIDSGTKVYNEQFF. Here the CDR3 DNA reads TGTGCCAGTAGTATAGACTCCGGGACTAAGGTGTACAATGAGCAGTTCTTC.

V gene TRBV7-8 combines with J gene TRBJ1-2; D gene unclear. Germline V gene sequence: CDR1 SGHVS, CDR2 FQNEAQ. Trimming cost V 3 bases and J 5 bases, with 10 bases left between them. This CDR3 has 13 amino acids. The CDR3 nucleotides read TGTGCCAGCAGCTTCCCTGGGGAGTATGGCTACACCTTC. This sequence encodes CASSFPGEYGYTF.